Each of the 16 T cell receptor beta chains below was sequenced from the same sample in a study of circulating and synovial CD4+ cells in juvenile arthritis. Sequenced by immunoSEQ multiplex PCR; TCRdb stores in-frame clones only, minus some. Seen here are 30,000 to 40,000 clones, over 85% observed once, and the top ten hold 0.7%. Sequencing was performed on CD4+ T cells from blood. The receptors shown here come from a human donor with juvenile idiopathic arthritis.

This rearrangement joins TRBV6-1 to TRBJ1-1, with D perhaps matching TRBD1 (5 bases). Trimming stripped 8 bases from V and 10 bases from J, with 8 bases between. CDR1 and CDR2 from the germline V gene are MNHNS and SASEGT. The CDR3 loop spans 9 amino acids. The CDR3 spells CASGGGAFF. CDR3 nucleotides: TGTGCCAGCGGGGGAGGAGCTTTCTTT.

This clone was picked up a small number of times. The chain recombines TRBV19 with TRBJ2-7; weak D call: TRBD2 (6 bases). The V end was cut by 1 base, the J end by 5 bases, with 18 bases between. Germline V gene sequence: CDR1 LNHDA, CDR2 SQIVND (reference sequence). CDR3 length: 16 residues. The CDR3 nucleotides are TGTGCCAGTAGTATAGGGAGGGGAGTGTGGACGGACGAGCAGTACTTC. Its protein product is CASSIGRGVWTDEQYF. Complete variable domain (other parts from reference TRBV19 and TRBJ2-7): DGGITQSPKYLFRKEGQNVTLSCEQNLNHDAMYWYRQDPGQGLRLIYYSQIVNDFQKGDIAEGYSVSREKKESFPLTVTSAQKNPTAFYLCASSIGRGVWTDEQYFGPGTRLTVT.

The chain has TRBV11-2 and TRBJ2-2, with D perhaps TRBD2 (5 bases). Between the trimmed V and J ends, which lost 4 bases and 1 base, there was a span of 10 bases. Germline CDR1 reads SGHAT; CDR2 reads FQNNGV. This CDR3 is built from 15 residues. The CDR3 region is CASSSRAENTGELFF. The CDR3 DNA sequence: TGTGCCAGCAGCTCGAGGGCGGAGAACACCGGGGAGCTGTTTTTT.

The chain has TRBV11-3 and TRBJ1-2; 8 nucleotides match TRBD1. The germline gives CDR1 SGHNT, CDR2 YENEEA. The CDR3 has 15 amino acids. V was pared by 6 bases and J by 4 bases, with 10 bases of the junction left unmatched. This chain's CDR3 is CASSRGRGPVYGYTF. DNA for the CDR3: TGTGCCAGCAGTCGGGGCAGGGGGCCGGTCTATGGCTACACCTTC.

The chain joins TRBV7-9 to TRBJ2-5; TRBD1 matches 8 bases. Germline CDR1 reads SEHNR; CDR2 reads FQNEAQ (reference sequence). This CDR3 has 14 amino acids. Trimming removed 4 bases from V and 5 bases from J; junction bases left unmatched: 6. This CDR3 reads CASSSQGARETQYF. CDR3 coding DNA: TGTGCCAGCAGCTCCCAGGGGGCAAGGGAGACCCAGTACTTC.

This clone was seen just once. The chain employs TRBV19 and TRBJ1-2; no firm D call. CDR3 size: 14 residues. Germline loops: CDR1 LNHDA, CDR2 SQIVND (reference sequence). V was pared by 10 bases and J by 4 bases, with 19 bases between. The CDR3 reads CAISRAVGSYGYTF. The CDR3 nucleotides read TGTGCCATCTCGAGGGCCGTCGGGAGCTATGGCTACACCTTC. Filled out from reference TRBV19 and TRBJ1-2, the complete variable domain reads DGGITQSPKYLFRKEGQNVTLSCEQNLNHDAMYWYRQDPGQGLRLIYYSQIVNDFQKGDIAEGYSVSREKKESFPLTVTSAQKNPTAFYLCAISRAVGSYGYTFGSGTRLTVV.

The chain carries TRBV5-6 and TRBJ2-3; a possible D gene is TRBD1 (6 bases). The CDR3 consists of 15 residues. V lost 1 base and J lost 5, with 14 bases in between. Germline assignment: CDR1 SGHDT and CDR2 YYEEEE. CDR3 loop: CASSLSAGEIDTQYF. In DNA, the CDR3 is TGTGCCAGCAGCTTGTCGGCAGGGGAAATAGATACGCAGTATTTT.

The chain combines TRBV7-9 with TRBJ1-3; maybe TRBD1 (5 bases). The germline V gene has CDR1 SEHNR and CDR2 FQNEAQ (reference sequence). The CDR3 runs to 14 residues. The V end lost 6 bases, the J end lost 0 bases, and 9 bases lay between the germline ends. The CDR3 loop is CASRSTGSGNTIYF. CDR3 sequence (DNA): TGTGCCAGCAGGAGTACAGGCTCTGGAAACACCATATATTTT.

The chain uses TRBV7-2 and TRBJ2-7, with 9 bases fitting TRBD2. V shed 6 bases, J shed 0 bases, and the junction held 6 bases outside the gene matches. The V gene's germline CDR1 is SGHTA and CDR2 FQGNSA. There are 15 residues in the CDR3. CDR3 in DNA: TGTGCCAGCAGTCCTGGACTAGCGTCCTCCTACGAGCAGTACTTC. Translating gives CASSPGLASSYEQYF.

The rearrangement joins TRBV5-1 to TRBJ2-1; 9 bases align to TRBD1. This CDR3 contains 15 residues. Germline trimming cut 5 bases from V and 4 bases from J; bases unmatched to any gene: 7. Germline CDR1 and CDR2: SGHRS and YFSETQ. The CDR3 sequence: CASRDGQGNYNEQFF. CDR3 coding DNA: TGCGCCAGCAGAGACGGACAGGGGAATTACAATGAGCAGTTCTTC.

About this clone itself: Other DNA variants within this sample encode the same CDR3. The chain joins TRBV5-4 to TRBJ1-6; 10 bases line up with TRBD1. V lost 4 bases to trimming and J lost 4 bases; unmatched junction nucleotides: 5. CDR1 is SGHNT, CDR2 YYREEE, per germline (reference sequence). The CDR3 loop spans 16 amino acids. DNA of the CDR3: TGTGCCAGCAGCCAGGACAGGGGGAAATATAATTCACCCCTCCACTTT. Protein sequence: CASSQDRGKYNSPLHF.

This rearrangement joins TRBV25-1 to TRBJ1-1; 9 nucleotides line up with TRBD1. V was clipped by 6 bases and J by 4 bases; unmatched bases: 6. Germline CDR1 is MGHDK and CDR2 is SYGVNS. The CDR3 has 14 residues. For the CDR3, the DNA is TGTGCCAGCAGGGGGACAGGGATAAGCACTGAAGCTTTCTTT. It yields the protein CASRGTGISTEAFF.

The V gene is TRBV28, the J gene TRBJ1-2, with 9 positions matching TRBD1. The V segment lost 2 bases and the J segment 5 bases; nucleotides outside the gene matches: 3. The germline CDR1 and CDR2 sequences are MDHEN and SYDVKM. The length of the CDR3 is 14 residues. The CDR3, as DNA: TGTGCCAGCAGTTTAGGACAGGGGAAGTATGGCTACACCTTC. Translation: CASSLGQGKYGYTF.

The chain joins TRBV10-1 to TRBJ2-1; a weak D match, TRBD1 (5 bases). Trimming stripped 2 bases from V and 1 base from J, with 15 bases between. The CDR3 consists of 17 residues. Per germline, CDR1 WNHNN and CDR2 SYGVQD (reference sequence). The CDR3 DNA reads as TGCGCCAGCAGTGAGGCCGAATCAGGGTGGTCCTACAATGAGCAGTTCTTC. As protein: CASSEAESGWSYNEQFF.

CDR3 protein: CASSFDRGPSYGYTF. DNA for the CDR3: TGTGCCAGCAGCTTTGACAGGGGGCCCAGCTATGGCTACACCTTC. This chain links TRBV7-9 with TRBJ1-2; 10 nucleotides align to TRBD1. Trimming cost V 3 bases and J 4 bases; bases outside gene matches: 5. CDR3 length: 15 amino acids. Germline CDR1 is SEHNR and CDR2 is FQNEAQ (reference sequence).

V gene TRBV18 combines with J gene TRBJ2-2; D unclear. The CDR3 has 14 amino acids. The germline V and J ends were trimmed by 3 bases and 5 bases, with 10 bases remaining between them. Germline loops: CDR1 KGHSH, CDR2 LQKENI. The CDR3, as DNA: TGTGCCAGCTCACCTCCTCGGGTTACCGGGGAGCTGTTTTTT. Encoded protein: CASSPPRVTGELFF.